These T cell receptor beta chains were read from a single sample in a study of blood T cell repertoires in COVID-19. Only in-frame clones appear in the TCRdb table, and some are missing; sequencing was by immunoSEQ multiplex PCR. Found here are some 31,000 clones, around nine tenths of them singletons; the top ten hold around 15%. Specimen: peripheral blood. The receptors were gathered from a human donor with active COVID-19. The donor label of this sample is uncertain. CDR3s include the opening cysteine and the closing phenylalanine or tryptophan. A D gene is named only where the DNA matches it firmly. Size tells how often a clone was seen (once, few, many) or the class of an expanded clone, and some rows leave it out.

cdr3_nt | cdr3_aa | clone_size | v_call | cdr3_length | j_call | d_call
TGTGCCAGCAGTAGGGGGGGTAACACAGATACGCAGTATTTT | CASSRGGNTDTQYF | few | TRBV2 | 14 | TRBJ2-3 | NA
TGTGCCAGCAGCCGGATCGGGACTAGTGTAAATGAGCAGTTCTTC | CASSRIGTSVNEQFF | NA | TRBV7-2 | 15 | TRBJ2-1 | TRBD2
TGTGCCAGCAGCCAAAGCCCGCAGGGGGCATTCAATCAGCCCCAGCATTTT | CASSQSPQGAFNQPQHF | NA | TRBV16 | 17 | TRBJ1-5 | TRBD1
TGCAGCGTTGATGGGCAGGGGGGTAACACCGGGGAGCTGTTTTTT | CSVDGQGGNTGELFF | NA | TRBV29-1 | 15 | TRBJ2-2 | NA
TGTGCCAGCAGTTTATTTGGACAGCTAAATGAAAAACTGTTTTTT | CASSLFGQLNEKLFF | NA | TRBV28 | 15 | TRBJ1-4 | NA
TGCGCCAGCAGTGCTAGCGGGAACACCGGGGAGCTGTTTTTT | CASSASGNTGELFF | few | TRBV10-1 | 14 | TRBJ2-2 | TRBD2
TGTGCCTCAGGGTACGGCTATGGCTACACCTTC | CASGYGYGYTF | NA | TRBV2 | 11 | TRBJ1-2 | NA
TGTGCCACCAGCAGAGACATTAATTCACCCCTCCACTTT | CATSRDINSPLHF | NA | TRBV15 | 13 | TRBJ1-6 | NA
TGCGCCAGCAGCCTACGACAGGGGGACAATGAGCAGTTCTTC | CASSLRQGDNEQFF | NA | TRBV4-1 | 14 | TRBJ2-1 | TRBD1
TGCGCCAGCAGCTTGAGTCTAGCGGGGGGCCACGGGGAGACCCAGTACTTC | CASSLSLAGGHGETQYF | NA | TRBV5-1 | 17 | TRBJ2-5 | TRBD2
TGTGCCAGTAGTACCCCCGGACAGGCTTTCTATGGCTACACCTTC | CASSTPGQAFYGYTF | NA | TRBV19 | 15 | TRBJ1-2 | TRBD1
TGTGCCAGCAGCTTAGAACCAGGGGGTGGCACTGAAGCTTTCTTT | CASSLEPGGGTEAFF | NA | TRBV7-2 | 15 | TRBJ1-1 | TRBD1
TGTGCCAGCTGCTACTCCGTGGGGGCTAGCGGGGGCAATGAGCAGTTCTTC | CASCYSVGASGGNEQFF | NA | TRBV4-2 | 17 | TRBJ2-1 | TRBD2
TGCGCCAGCAGCTTGGCCGGGACTAGACTTGAGCAGTTCTTC | CASSLAGTRLEQFF | few | TRBV5-1 | 14 | TRBJ2-1 | TRBD2
TGTGCCAGCAGTTTCTCCCCCCGAGGCGCCGGGGAGCTGTTTTTT | CASSFSPRGAGELFF | few | TRBV28 | 15 | TRBJ2-2 | NA
TGTGCCAGCAGGAGAAACAGGGGATTGCGTGGCTACACCTTC | CASRRNRGLRGYTF | NA | TRBV6-5 | 14 | TRBJ1-2 | TRBD1
TGTGCCAGTAGTACTAGACTGATAGAGACCCAGTACTTC | CASSTRLIETQYF | NA | TRBV19 | 13 | TRBJ2-5 | NA
TGTGCCAGCTTTTTAGGACAGGGATTTTTCTCTGGAAACACCATATATTTT | CASFLGQGFFSGNTIYF | once | TRBV21-1 | 17 | TRBJ1-3 | NA
TGTGCCAGTAGTCTCCCCCAGGGGGCCTACACTGAAGCTTTCTTT | CASSLPQGAYTEAFF | NA | TRBV19 | 15 | TRBJ1-1 | TRBD1
TGTGCCAGCAGCTTCGGAGACAAACTGTTTTTT | CASSFGDKLFF | NA | TRBV11-1 | 11 | TRBJ1-4 | NA
TGTGCCATCAGGGGGTCCAGGGGGACAGATACGCAGTATTTT | CAIRGSRGTDTQYF | NA | TRBV10-3 | 14 | TRBJ2-3 | TRBD1
TGTGCCAGCAGCCCACCCAACCGGCGCGGAACCTACAATGAGCAGTTCTTC | CASSPPNRRGTYNEQFF | NA | TRBV7-2 | 17 | TRBJ2-1 | NA
TGTGCCAGCAGTTTAAGGGGGCAGGGTGACGGCTACACCTTC | CASSLRGQGDGYTF | NA | TRBV27 | 14 | TRBJ1-2 | TRBD1
TGTGCCAGCAATAACGGGTACGAGCAGTACTTC | CASNNGYEQYF | NA | TRBV6-5 | 11 | TRBJ2-7 | NA
TGCGCCAGCAGCCAACGGGACAGGGGGCTAACTAATGAAAAACTGTTTTTT | CASSQRDRGLTNEKLFF | NA | TRBV4-3 | 17 | TRBJ1-4 | TRBD1
TGTGCCAGCAGCGAACAGGGGGCTCGGAACACTGAAGCTTTCTTT | CASSEQGARNTEAFF | once | TRBV5-4 | 15 | TRBJ1-1 | TRBD1
TGTGCCAGCAGTTTCGAACAGCCTAATTCACCCCTCCACTTT | CASSFEQPNSPLHF | NA | TRBV27 | 14 | TRBJ1-6 | NA
TGCGCCAGCAGCTTCTCCGAAGAGACCCAGTACTTC | CASSFSEETQYF | NA | TRBV5-1 | 12 | TRBJ2-5 | NA
TGTGCCAGCAGCCTGCTCTCAGGGTCTGGGGCCAACGTCCTGACTTTC | CASSLLSGSGANVLTF | NA | TRBV7-3 | 16 | TRBJ2-6 | NA
TGTGCCAGCAGCGTACGACCCAGCGGGGCATTAAACTCCTACGAGCAGTACTTC | CASSVRPSGALNSYEQYF | NA | TRBV9 | 18 | TRBJ2-7 | TRBD2
TGTGCCAGCTCACCTACCAGGGGGTTTACAAACTATGGCTACACCTTC | CASSPTRGFTNYGYTF | NA | TRBV18 | 16 | TRBJ1-2 | TRBD1
TGTGCCAGCTACCCTGCAGGGTACACTGAAGCTTTCTTT | CASYPAGYTEAFF | NA | TRBV12-3/TRBV12-4 | 13 | TRBJ1-1 | NA
TGTGCCAGCAGTTTCATTAGGGACAGGGGGCTGGTCGGGGAGCTGTTTTTT | CASSFIRDRGLVGELFF | NA | TRBV11-2 | 17 | TRBJ2-2 | TRBD1
TGTGCCAGCAGCCCTCGACCGGGACACTTGGGGACCCAGTACTTC | CASSPRPGHLGTQYF | NA | TRBV11-2 | 15 | TRBJ2-5 | NA
TGTGCCAGCTGCCAAGGTGGGACAGACTATGGCTACACCTTC | CASCQGGTDYGYTF | NA | TRBV6-2/TRBV6-3 | 14 | TRBJ1-2 | TRBD1
TGTGCCAGCAGTCAGGACAGCAGCAATCAGCCCCAGCATTTT | CASSQDSSNQPQHF | NA | TRBV6-5 | 14 | TRBJ1-5 | NA
TGTGCCAGTAGTATAGGGCGGGGACTGAACACTGAAGCTTTCTTT | CASSIGRGLNTEAFF | NA | TRBV19 | 15 | TRBJ1-1 | NA
TGTGCCAGCAGCCAAGAGTCTCGGGAGACCCAGTACTTC | CASSQESRETQYF | NA | TRBV4-2 | 13 | TRBJ2-5 | NA
TGTGCCAGCGTTGGAGCGGGGAGGCAGTTCTTC | CASVGAGRQFF | NA | TRBV7-3 | 11 | TRBJ2-1 | TRBD2
TGTGCCAGTAGTATAGGGCAGGATGAAGCTTTCTTT | CASSIGQDEAFF | NA | TRBV19 | 12 | TRBJ1-1 | NA
TGCGCCAGCAGCCAAGTCGGGGGGACTGATGAGCAGTTCTTC | CASSQVGGTDEQFF | NA | TRBV4-3 | 14 | TRBJ2-1 | TRBD2
TGTGCCAGCAGTGAACCTATGCATGGGGCGGACAGTAACTATGGCTACACCTTC | CASSEPMHGADSNYGYTF | once | TRBV25-1 | 18 | TRBJ1-2 | NA
TGCGCCAGCAGCCTCCTGTTGAGAGGGCCCTATGGCTACACCTTC | CASSLLLRGPYGYTF | NA | TRBV4-3 | 15 | TRBJ1-2 | NA
TGTGCCAGCAGAGGACAGGGGGCAGGGACTGAAGCTTTCTTT | CASRGQGAGTEAFF | NA | TRBV5-6 | 14 | TRBJ1-1 | TRBD1
TGTGCCAGCAGCCCCAGAGCGGGGGGGCCTTTTGGGTTCAAAAACATTCAGTACTTC | CASSPRAGGPFGFKNIQYF | NA | TRBV6-2/TRBV6-3 | 19 | TRBJ2-4 | TRBD2
TGTGCCAGACCACCTGGGACAGCAAATGAAAAACTGTTTTTT | CARPPGTANEKLFF | NA | TRBV21-1 | 14 | TRBJ1-4 | NA
TGTGCCATCAGTGAGTTGGGACAGAACTATGGCTACACCTTC | CAISELGQNYGYTF | NA | TRBV10-3 | 14 | TRBJ1-2 | TRBD1
TGTGCCAGCAGCCCGGGACAGGGGGGCTACAATGAGCAGTTCTTC | CASSPGQGGYNEQFF | once | TRBV13 | 15 | TRBJ2-1 | TRBD1
TGTGCCAGCAGCACCAGAGGACAGGCCGGGTCCTATGGCTACACCTTC | CASSTRGQAGSYGYTF | few | TRBV9 | 16 | TRBJ1-2 | TRBD1
TGTGCCAGCAGCTTAACTCGTCTGAACGAGCAGTACTTC | CASSLTRLNEQYF | NA | TRBV7-6 | 13 | TRBJ2-7 | NA
TGTGCCAGCAACCCGACAGGGCTGGGGAATCAGCCCCAGCATTTT | CASNPTGLGNQPQHF | NA | TRBV6-5 | 15 | TRBJ1-5 | TRBD1
TGTGCCAGCAGCGTAGGACCCGGGACAGGGCGGGCTTTCTTT | CASSVGPGTGRAFF | once | TRBV6-5 | 14 | TRBJ1-1 | TRBD1
TGTGCCAGTAGTATCAGCTCTGGGGCCAACGTCCTGACTTTC | CASSISSGANVLTF | NA | TRBV19 | 14 | TRBJ2-6 | NA